This T cell receptor (beta chain) was recovered during a study of blood T cell repertoires in COVID-19. Across the study: Samples representing acute and convalescent COVID-19 were sourced from the United States, Italy and Spain. In each case, the material was cDNA or gDNA derived from T cells, B-cell-depleted T cells, or PBMCs.

As originally analysed: The assay estimated nucleated cells by amplifying reference gene primers. The repertoire was sequenced with immunoSEQ multiplex PCR; TCRdb's copy has only in-frame clones and lacks some. Clonal size and the V and J genes are those of that table, whereas D and trimming came from the DNA. This sample has some 180,000 clones, with around 87% found just once. Trimming took off 4 bases at V and 3 bases at J, with 13 bases between the two ends. This CDR3 is 16 amino acids long. The V gene's germline CDR1 is MDHEN and CDR2 SYDVKM. The TCR sequence derives from a man aged 50 to 59 with acute or convalescent COVID-19. This chain joins TRBV28 and TRBJ1-6; a possible D gene is TRBD1 (6 bases). Sequenced material: peripheral blood. The CDR3 DNA is TGTGCCAGCAGTTATCCTCAGGGGAGCTATAATTCACCCCTCCACTTT. This gives the protein CASSYPQGSYNSPLHF. The variable domain in full, completed from reference TRBV28 and TRBJ1-6, reads DVKVTQSSRYLVKRTGEKVFLECVQDMDHENMFWYRQDPGLGLRLIYFSYDVKMKEKGDIPEGYSVSREKKERFSLILESASTNQTSMYLCASSYPQGSYNSPLHFGNGTRLTVT.